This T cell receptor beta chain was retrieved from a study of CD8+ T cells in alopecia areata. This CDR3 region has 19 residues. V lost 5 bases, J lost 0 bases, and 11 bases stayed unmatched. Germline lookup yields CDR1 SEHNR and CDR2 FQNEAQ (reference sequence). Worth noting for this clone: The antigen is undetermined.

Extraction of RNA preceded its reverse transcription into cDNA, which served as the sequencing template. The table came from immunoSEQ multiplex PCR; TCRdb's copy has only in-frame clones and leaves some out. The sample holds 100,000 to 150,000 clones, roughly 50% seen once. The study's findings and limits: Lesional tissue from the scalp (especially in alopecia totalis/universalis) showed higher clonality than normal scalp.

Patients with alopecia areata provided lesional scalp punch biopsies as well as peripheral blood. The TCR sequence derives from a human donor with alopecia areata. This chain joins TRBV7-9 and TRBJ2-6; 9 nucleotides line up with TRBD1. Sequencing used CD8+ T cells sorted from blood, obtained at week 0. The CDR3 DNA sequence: TGTGCCAGCAGCCTACCCCGACAGGGGGACTTCTCTGGGGCCAACGTCCTGACTTTC. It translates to CASSLPRQGDFSGANVLTF.